The sequence of this TCR beta chain was determined in a study of blood T cell repertoires in COVID-19. This clone appeared a few times. V was clipped by 11 bases and J by 4 bases, with 23 bases between them. This CDR3 contains 15 residues. Germline V gene lookup returns CDR1 MDHEN and CDR2 SYDVKM. Data came from immunoSEQ multiplex PCR; TCRdb stores just in-frame clones and leaves some out. This sample has 150,000 or so clones, with over 60% found just once. Participants spanned ages 18 to 89 years and resided in 20 to 25 US areas. In assigning cohorts, the study relied on participant-reported clinical history.

V gene TRBV28 combines with J gene TRBJ1-1; D is ambiguous. This clonotype was sampled from a woman between 50 and 59 years old who had recovered from COVID-19. Specimen: PBMCs or T cells enriched from blood (not recorded which). The CDR3: CASREQLVRGTEAFF. DNA of the CDR3: TGTGCCTCCCGGGAACAGTTAGTCCGGGGCACTGAAGCTTTCTTT.